The clone carrying this T cell receptor (beta chain) has a count of ten or more. The antigen is not known. It was approximately 10 milliliters of peripheral blood that were drawn from each donor. This sample was taken from a study of blood T cells in healthy people across ages. Primed by a sample-barcoded 5' primer and a J-beta primer mix, a second PCR proceeded for roughly 6 to 12 cycles. TCRdb independently ran MiXCR on the 5' RACE reads; one entry per CDR3 protein. The table lists about a million distinct CDR3 sequences, roughly 47% of them singletons. Trimming shortened V by 7 bases and J by 0 bases, and 13 bases separated the two germline ends. This CDR3 spans 15 amino acids. Germline V gene data show CDR1 as SGHTA and CDR2 as FQGNSA. Study-wide findings and caveats: The donors' CMV status was not determined, possibly confounding changes in expanded clonotypes.

The sequence derives from a woman in her sixties or seventies in good health. Sequenced: blood. The chain couples TRBV7-2 to TRBJ2-1; no definite D call. The CDR3 sequence: CASTLAPASYNEQFF. CDR3 nucleotides: TGTGCCAGCACCCTCGCCCCGGCCTCCTACAATGAGCAGTTCTTC. Supplemented by reference TRBV7-2 and TRBJ2-1, the full variable domain reads GAGVSQSPSNKVTEKGKDVELRCDPISGHTALYWYRQSLGQGLEFLIYFQGNSAPDKSGLPSDRFSAERTGGSVSTLTIQRTQQEDSAVYLCASTLAPASYNEQFFGPGTRLTVL.